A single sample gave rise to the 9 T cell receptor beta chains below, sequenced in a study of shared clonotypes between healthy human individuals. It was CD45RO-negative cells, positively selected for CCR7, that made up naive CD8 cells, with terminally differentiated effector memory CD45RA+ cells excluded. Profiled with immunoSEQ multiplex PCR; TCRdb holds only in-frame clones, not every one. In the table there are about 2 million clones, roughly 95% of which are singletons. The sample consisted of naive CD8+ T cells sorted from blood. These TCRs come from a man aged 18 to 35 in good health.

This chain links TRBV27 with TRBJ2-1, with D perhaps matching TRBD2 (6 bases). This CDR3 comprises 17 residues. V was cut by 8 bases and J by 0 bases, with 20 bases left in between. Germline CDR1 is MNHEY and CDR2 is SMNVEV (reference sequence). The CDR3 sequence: CASRLSGPLSSYNEQFF. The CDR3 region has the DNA TGTGCCAGCCGACTTAGCGGCCCCCTGAGCTCCTACAATGAGCAGTTCTTC.

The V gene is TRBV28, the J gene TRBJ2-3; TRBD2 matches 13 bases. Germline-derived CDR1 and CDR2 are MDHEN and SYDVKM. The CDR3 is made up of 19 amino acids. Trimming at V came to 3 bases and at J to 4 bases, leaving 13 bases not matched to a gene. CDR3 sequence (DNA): TGTGCCAGCAGTTTTTATCCCGACCGACTAGCGGGGGGCGCAGATACGCAGTATTTT. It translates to CASSFYPDRLAGGADTQYF. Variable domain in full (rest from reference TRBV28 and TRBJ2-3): DVKVTQSSRYLVKRTGEKVFLECVQDMDHENMFWYRQDPGLGLRLIYFSYDVKMKEKGDIPEGYSVSREKKERFSLILESASTNQTSMYLCASSFYPDRLAGGADTQYFGPGTRLTVL.

The chain's CDR3 is CASSYSIAGNYGYTF. In DNA form, the CDR3 reads TGTGCCAGCAGTTACTCGATTGCAGGGAACTATGGCTACACCTTC. The chain has TRBV6-5 and TRBJ1-2, with D possibly TRBD1 on 5 matching bases. The germline gives CDR1 MNHEY, CDR2 SVGAGI. The V end lost 0 bases, the J end lost 2 bases, and 10 bases lay between the germline ends. This CDR3 has 15 amino acids.

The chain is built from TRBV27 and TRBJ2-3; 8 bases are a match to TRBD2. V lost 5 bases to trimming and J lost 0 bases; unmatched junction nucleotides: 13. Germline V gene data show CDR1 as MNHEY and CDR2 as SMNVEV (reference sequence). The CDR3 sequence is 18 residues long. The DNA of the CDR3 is TGTGCCAGCAGTGGATTTGGACTAGCAGGAACTAGCACAGATACGCAGTATTTT. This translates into CASSGFGLAGTSTDTQYF.

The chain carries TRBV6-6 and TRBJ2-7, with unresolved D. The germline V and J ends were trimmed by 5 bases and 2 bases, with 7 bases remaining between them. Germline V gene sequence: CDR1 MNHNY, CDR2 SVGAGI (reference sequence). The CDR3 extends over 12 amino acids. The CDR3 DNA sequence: TGTGCCAGCAGTCCTACAGCCTACGAGCAGTACTTC. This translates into CASSPTAYEQYF.

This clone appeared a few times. CDR3: CASRDRRWNTEAFF. DNA of the CDR3: TGTGCCAGTAGGGACAGGCGATGGAACACTGAAGCTTTCTTT. V is TRBV19 and J is TRBJ1-1, with TRBD1 matching over 7 bases. Losses at the gene ends were 6 bases for V and 1 base for J; bases not matched to a gene: 5. CDR3 size: 14 residues. From germline, CDR1 is LNHDA and CDR2 SQIVND (reference sequence).

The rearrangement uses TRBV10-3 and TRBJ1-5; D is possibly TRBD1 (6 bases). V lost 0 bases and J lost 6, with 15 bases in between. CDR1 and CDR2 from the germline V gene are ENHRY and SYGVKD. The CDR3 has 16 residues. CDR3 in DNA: TGTGCCATCAGTGAGTCCCAAGCCAGGGGCTTTCAGCCCCAGCATTTT. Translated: CAISESQARGFQPQHF.

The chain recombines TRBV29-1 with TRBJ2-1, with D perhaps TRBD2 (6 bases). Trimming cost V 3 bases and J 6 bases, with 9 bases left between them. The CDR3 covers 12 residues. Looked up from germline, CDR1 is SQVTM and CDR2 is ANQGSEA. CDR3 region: CSVDNGGNEQFF. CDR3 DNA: TGCAGCGTTGACAACGGGGGCAATGAGCAGTTCTTC.

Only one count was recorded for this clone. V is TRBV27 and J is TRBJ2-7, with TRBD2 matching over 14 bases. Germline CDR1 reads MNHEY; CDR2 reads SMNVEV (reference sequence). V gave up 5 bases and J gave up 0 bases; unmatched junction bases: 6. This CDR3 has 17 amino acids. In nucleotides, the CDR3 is TGTGCCAGCAGTGTCCTGGGGACTAGCGGGAGCTCCTACGAGCAGTACTTC. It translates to CASSVLGTSGSSYEQYF.